This entry describes one TCR beta chain. Here immunoSEQ multiplex PCR was the method, and the copy in TCRdb shows in-frame clones only, minus some. This sample carries about 11,000 clones, around 74% of them seen once, and the ten largest clones take approximately 7%. These data originate in a study of T cell repertoires in ileal Crohn's disease. Documented time point: neoterminal ileum biopsy at postoperative endoscopy, about 6 months after surgery. Trimming shortened V by 3 bases and J by 0 bases, and 8 bases separated the two germline ends. The CDR3 has 14 residues. CDR1 and CDR2 from the germline V gene are KGHSH and LQKENI.

This receptor was identified in an adult with Crohn's disease. Sequencing was carried out using ileal tissue. This rearrangement joins TRBV18 to TRBJ1-1; a possible D gene is TRBD1 (6 bases). The CDR3 DNA reads as TGTGCCAGCTCACCGGGACACCTGAACACTGAAGCTTTCTTT. It yields the protein CASSPGHLNTEAFF.